This TCR beta chain was identified in a study of blood T cell repertoires in COVID-19. Study summary: COVID-19 samples, acute and convalescent, were from the United States, Italy and Spain. In each case, the material was cDNA or gDNA derived from T cells, B-cell-depleted T cells, or PBMCs.

Original data processing: Estimation of nucleated cell counts relied on the amplification of reference gene primers. The method was immunoSEQ multiplex PCR; TCRdb's version includes in-frame clones alone and lacks a portion of them. D and trimming come from the DNA, and the V and J calls and clone size come from that table. Here the sample spans some 300,000 clones, 88% being singletons. The receptor comes from a woman in her 30s who had recovered from COVID-19. Sequenced material: peripheral blood.

CDR3 amino acids: CASSPTSGGGADTQYF. The CDR3 DNA follows: TGTGCCAGCAGCCCTACCTCGGGAGGTGGGGCAGATACGCAGTATTTT. J is TRBJ2-3 and V is TRBV6-2 or TRBV6-3; TRBD2 agrees at 7 bases. CDR3 length equals 16 residues. Germline CDR1 is MNHEY and CDR2 is SVGEGT. V lost 6 bases, J lost 4 bases, and 13 bases stayed unmatched.